A selection of T cell receptor beta chains follows, all from one sample in a study of spatial heterogeneity in lung cancer. One entry per CDR3 protein results from TCRdb running MiXCR on the 5' RACE reads. There are 40,000 to 45,000 distinct CDR3 sequences in the sample; about 13% occur only once, and about 57% lies in the top ten. The sample here was PBMCs, taken at surgery. These receptors were taken from a male donor with early-stage non-small cell lung cancer. CDR3s leave out the opening cysteine and the closing phenylalanine or tryptophan. The order of the fields is D gene, clone size, V gene, J gene, CDR3 protein. A D gene is named only where the DNA matches it firmly. The size field is filled for only some rows; it gives once, few, many or a size class.

TRBD1,many,TRBV11-2,TRBJ1-2,ASSPATMTGAGYT
NA,few,TRBV7-2,TRBJ1-5,ASSGRNQPQH
NA,many,TRBV28,TRBJ2-5,ASSEGPGLQY
NA,many,TRBV29-1,TRBJ2-1,SVEEGGGNEQF
NA,few,TRBV11-2,TRBJ2-5,ASSNPGGETQY
TRBD2,many,TRBV27,TRBJ2-1,ASRGSGSGDNEQF
NA,NA,TRBV11-2,TRBJ2-3,ASSLDRQGLTDTQY
TRBD1,few,TRBV29-1,TRBJ2-1,SVGHRGSPYNEQF
NA,many,TRBV15,TRBJ1-6,ATSRVLGDSPLH
NA,many,TRBV6-5,TRBJ2-7,ASSSRVGPSYEQY
TRBD1,NA,TRBV29-1,TRBJ1-1,SVAGQGQTEAF
NA,few,TRBV4-1,TRBJ1-5,ASSQERGLNQPQH
NA,NA,TRBV5-1,TRBJ2-2,ASRPGLNTGELF
NA,many,TRBV19,TRBJ1-3,AASGSGNTIY
NA,few,TRBV27,TRBJ2-1,ASSLQRPSYNEQF
TRBD1,many,TRBV6-6,TRBJ2-5,ASSITTGEETQY
NA,many,TRBV2,TRBJ2-3,ASSEVRGGDTQY
NA,few,TRBV3-1,TRBJ2-5,ASNPRTGAPGGQY
TRBD1,few,TRBV19,TRBJ1-2,ASSISGQYGYT
TRBD1,many,TRBV2,TRBJ2-5,ASQTGGLKETQY
NA,NA,TRBV18,TRBJ1-5,ASSPLRTDQPQH
TRBD2,NA,TRBV7-2,TRBJ2-5,ASSLPGGMEGETQY
NA,few,TRBV15,TRBJ1-5,ATSRDLDGNSNQPQH
NA,NA,TRBV6-5,TRBJ1-2,ASREGINYGYT
NA,many,TRBV18,TRBJ1-5,ASSPDRLGNQPQH
NA,few,TRBV6-1,TRBJ1-1,ASRSSGVPEAF
NA,many,TRBV6-2/TRBV6-3,TRBJ1-1,ASTDYIMTEAF
TRBD1,NA,TRBV20-1,TRBJ1-5,SAIDRVTNQPQH
NA,NA,TRBV11-2,TRBJ1-6,ASSSSGGYNSPLH
NA,few,TRBV6-5,TRBJ2-5,ASSYSQTQY
NA,NA,TRBV6-5,TRBJ1-1,ASSYGPQGLDTEAF
TRBD1,many,TRBV9,TRBJ2-7,ASSETGGLYEQY
NA,many,TRBV28,TRBJ1-2,ASSLAGSGYT
NA,NA,TRBV21-1,TRBJ2-1,ASVTKGSSYNEQF
NA,many,TRBV12-3/TRBV12-4,TRBJ2-3,ASKLGGEGTDTQY
NA,NA,TRBV18,TRBJ1-5,ASSPNDNNQPQH
NA,medium-sized,TRBV29-1,TRBJ1-5,STRTESNQPQH